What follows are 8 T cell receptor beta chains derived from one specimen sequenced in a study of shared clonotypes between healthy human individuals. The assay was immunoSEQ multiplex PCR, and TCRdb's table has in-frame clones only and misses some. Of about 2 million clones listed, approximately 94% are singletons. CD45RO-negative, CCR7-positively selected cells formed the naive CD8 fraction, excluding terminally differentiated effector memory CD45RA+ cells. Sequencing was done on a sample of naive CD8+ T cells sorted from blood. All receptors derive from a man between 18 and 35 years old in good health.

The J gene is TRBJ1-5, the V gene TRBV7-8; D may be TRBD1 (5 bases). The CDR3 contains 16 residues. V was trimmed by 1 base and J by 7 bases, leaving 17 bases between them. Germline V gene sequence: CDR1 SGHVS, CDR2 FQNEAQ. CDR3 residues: CASSLDGGEGRQPQHF. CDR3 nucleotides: TGTGCCAGCAGCTTAGATGGAGGGGAGGGGAGGCAGCCCCAGCATTTT.

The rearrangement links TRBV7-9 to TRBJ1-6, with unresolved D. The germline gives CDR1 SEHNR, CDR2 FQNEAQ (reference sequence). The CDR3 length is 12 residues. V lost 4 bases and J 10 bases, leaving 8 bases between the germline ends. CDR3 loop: CASSWTRSPLHF. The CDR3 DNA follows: TGTGCCAGCAGCTGGACCCGCTCACCCCTCCACTTT.

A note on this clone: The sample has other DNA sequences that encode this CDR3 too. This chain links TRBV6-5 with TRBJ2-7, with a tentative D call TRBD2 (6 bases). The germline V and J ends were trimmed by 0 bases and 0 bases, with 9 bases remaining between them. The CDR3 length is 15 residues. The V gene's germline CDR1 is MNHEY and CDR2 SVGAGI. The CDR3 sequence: CASSYSGGSSYEQYF. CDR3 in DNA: TGTGCCAGCAGTTACTCGGGGGGTAGCTCCTACGAGCAGTACTTC.

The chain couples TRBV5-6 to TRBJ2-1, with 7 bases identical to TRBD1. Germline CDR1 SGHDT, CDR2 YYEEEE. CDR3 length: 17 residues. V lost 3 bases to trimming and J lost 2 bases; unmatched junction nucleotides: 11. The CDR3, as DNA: TGTGCCAGCAGCTATGACCTACAGGGGACCCCCTACAATGAGCAGTTCTTC. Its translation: CASSYDLQGTPYNEQFF.

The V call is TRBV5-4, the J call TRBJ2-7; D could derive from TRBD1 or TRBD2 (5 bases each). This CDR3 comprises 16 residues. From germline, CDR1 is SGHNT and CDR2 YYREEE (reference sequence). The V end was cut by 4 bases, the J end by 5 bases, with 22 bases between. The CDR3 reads CASSGSLGQGPHEQYF. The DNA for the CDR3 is TGTGCCAGCAGCGGGAGTTTGGGGCAGGGACCCCACGAGCAGTACTTC.

The CDR3: CASSVVAAQADTQYF. CDR3 sequence (DNA): TGTGCCAGCAGTGTGGTGGCCGCGCAGGCCGATACGCAGTATTTT. The chain employs TRBV28 and TRBJ2-3; D gene unclear. V gave up 5 bases and J gave up 6 bases, with 18 bases separating them. This CDR3 region has 15 residues. Looked up from germline, CDR1 is MDHEN and CDR2 is SYDVKM.

CDR3 coding DNA: TGTGCCAGCAGCTTCTGGACAGGGGAGACAGATACGCAGTATTTT. The encoded protein is CASSFWTGETDTQYF. The chain links TRBV7-2 to TRBJ2-3, with 9 positions matching TRBD1. Germline values: CDR1 SGHTA, CDR2 FQGNSA. The CDR3 covers 15 residues. Trimming removed 3 bases from V and 3 bases from J; junction bases left unmatched: 4.

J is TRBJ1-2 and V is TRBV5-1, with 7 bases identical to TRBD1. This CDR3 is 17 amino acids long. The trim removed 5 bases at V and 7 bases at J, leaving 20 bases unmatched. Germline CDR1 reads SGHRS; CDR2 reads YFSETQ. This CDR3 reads CASSPNAVTGAAGGYTF. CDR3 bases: TGCGCCAGCAGTCCTAACGCCGTTACAGGGGCGGCGGGTGGCTACACCTTC.